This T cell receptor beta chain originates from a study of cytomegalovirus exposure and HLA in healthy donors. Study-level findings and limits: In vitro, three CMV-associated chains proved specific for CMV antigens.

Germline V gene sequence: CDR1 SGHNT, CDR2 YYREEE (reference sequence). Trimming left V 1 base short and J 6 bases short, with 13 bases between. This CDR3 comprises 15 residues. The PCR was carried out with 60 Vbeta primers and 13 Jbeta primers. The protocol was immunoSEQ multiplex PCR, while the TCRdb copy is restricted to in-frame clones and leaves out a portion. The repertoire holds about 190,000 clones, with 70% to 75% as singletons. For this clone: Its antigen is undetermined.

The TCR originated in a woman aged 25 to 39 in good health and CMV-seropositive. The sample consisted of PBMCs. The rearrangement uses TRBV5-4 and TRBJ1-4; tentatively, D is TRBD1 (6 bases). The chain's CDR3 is CASSLPGAGDEKLFF. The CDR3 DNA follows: TGTGCCAGCAGCTTGCCTGGGGCAGGGGATGAAAAACTGTTTTTT.